These 11 T cell receptor beta chains came from one sample sequenced in a study of blood T cell repertoires in COVID-19. Using immunoSEQ multiplex PCR, the repertoire was profiled, and TCRdb retains in-frame clones only, with some absent. The sample yields around 190,000 clones, 81% seen once. The sequenced sample was peripheral blood. Source of these receptors: a woman between 40 and 50 years old with COVID-19, enrolled during active disease.

The V call is TRBV5-1, the J call TRBJ2-7; D not certain. Germline V gene lookup returns CDR1 SGHRS and CDR2 YFSETQ. V lost 0 bases and J 2 bases, leaving 6 bases between the germline ends. The CDR3 contains 13 residues. The DNA for the CDR3 is TGCGCCAGCAGCTTGGTGGCGGCCTACGAGCAGTACTTC. It translates to CASSLVAAYEQYF.

The V call is TRBV11-1, the J call TRBJ2-2, with D possibly being TRBD1 (6 bases). Trimming cost V 2 bases and J 5 bases, with 9 bases left between them. The CDR3 has 14 amino acids. Germline V gives CDR1 SGHAT, CDR2 FQDESV (reference sequence). The CDR3 bases are TGTGCCAGCAGCTTATCAGGGGCGACCGGGGAGCTGTTTTTT. Translated: CASSLSGATGELFF.

The chain is built from TRBV5-6 and TRBJ2-6; possibly TRBD1 for D (5 bases). Between the trimmed V and J ends, which lost 4 bases and 1 base, there was a span of 9 bases. Germline-derived CDR1 and CDR2 are SGHDT and YYEEEE. The CDR3 spans 15 residues. The CDR3 bases are TGTGCCAGCAGCATGACAGTTTCTGGGGCCAACGTCCTGACTTTC. Its translation is CASSMTVSGANVLTF.

The CDR3 DNA reads TGTGCTCAGGGAGGGTTGAACACTGAAGCTTTCTTT. Encoded protein: CAQGGLNTEAFF. The chain carries TRBV2 and TRBJ1-1, with D perhaps TRBD1 (5 bases). Looked up from germline, CDR1 is SNHLY and CDR2 is FYNNEI. This CDR3 is built from 12 residues.

V gene TRBV24-1 combines with J gene TRBJ2-2; no definite D call. Germline CDR1 reads KGHDR; CDR2 reads SFDVKD. V dropped 0 bases and J dropped 6 bases, with 7 bases sitting between them. The CDR3 extends over 14 amino acids. The CDR3 DNA follows: TGTGCCACCAGTGATTTGCCCCTCTCCGGGGAGCTGTTTTTT. Encoded protein: CATSDLPLSGELFF.

This chain uses TRBV5-6 with TRBJ1-6, with TRBD1 matching 7 bases. CDR3 length: 15 amino acids. Unmatched junction bases numbered 10, after V lost 4 bases and J lost 9 bases. In germline, CDR1 is SGHDT, CDR2 YYEEEE. The CDR3 is CASSPADRVSSPLHF. In DNA form, the CDR3 reads TGTGCCAGCAGCCCCGCCGACAGGGTTAGTTCACCCCTCCACTTT.

The rearrangement joins TRBV6-1 to TRBJ2-2; D is ambiguous. The CDR3 totals 14 residues. Trimming took 3 bases from V and 2 from J, leaving 7 bases between them. Per germline, CDR1 MNHNS and CDR2 SASEGT. This CDR3 reads CASSDTLNTGELFF. The DNA of the CDR3 is TGTGCCAGCAGTGACACGCTAAACACCGGGGAGCTGTTTTTT.

Ten or more counts support this clone. The CDR3 nucleotides read TGTGCCAGCAGGTCCCAAAGAGGGCTTGACAAACTGTTTTTT. Protein sequence: CASRSQRGLDKLFF. The rearrangement links TRBV2 to TRBJ1-4; no firm D call. The length of the CDR3 is 14 residues. The V gene lost 6 bases and the J gene lost 11 bases, with 19 bases spanning the gap. CDR1 and CDR2 (germline): SNHLY, FYNNEI.

CDR3 nucleotide sequence: TGTGCCAGCAGGCCCAGCGGGAACACAGATACGCAGTATTTT. This sequence encodes CASRPSGNTDTQYF. The gene calls are TRBV28 and TRBJ2-3; 7 nucleotides match TRBD2. Trimming cost V 6 bases and J 2 bases; bases outside gene matches: 5. Germline assignment: CDR1 MDHEN and CDR2 SYDVKM. The CDR3 has 14 residues.

J is TRBJ2-7 and V is TRBV25-1; D is undetermined. V lost 1 base and J 0 bases, leaving 13 bases between the germline ends. The CDR3 has 16 residues. CDR1 MGHDK and CDR2 SYGVNS come from the germline V gene. CDR3: CASSESCPKSSYEQYV. The CDR3 DNA reads as TGTGCCAGCAGTGAATCCTGTCCTAAGAGCTCCTACGAGCAGTACGTC.

The chain couples TRBV20-1 to TRBJ2-5; unclear D gene. The CDR3 consists of 11 residues. Trimming left V 8 bases short and J 5 bases short, with 12 bases between. Germline V lookup: CDR1 DFQATT, CDR2 SNEGSKA (reference sequence). CDR3 nucleotides: TGCAGTCTGCTAGTTACGGAGACCCAGTACTTC. Its protein is CSLLVTETQYF.